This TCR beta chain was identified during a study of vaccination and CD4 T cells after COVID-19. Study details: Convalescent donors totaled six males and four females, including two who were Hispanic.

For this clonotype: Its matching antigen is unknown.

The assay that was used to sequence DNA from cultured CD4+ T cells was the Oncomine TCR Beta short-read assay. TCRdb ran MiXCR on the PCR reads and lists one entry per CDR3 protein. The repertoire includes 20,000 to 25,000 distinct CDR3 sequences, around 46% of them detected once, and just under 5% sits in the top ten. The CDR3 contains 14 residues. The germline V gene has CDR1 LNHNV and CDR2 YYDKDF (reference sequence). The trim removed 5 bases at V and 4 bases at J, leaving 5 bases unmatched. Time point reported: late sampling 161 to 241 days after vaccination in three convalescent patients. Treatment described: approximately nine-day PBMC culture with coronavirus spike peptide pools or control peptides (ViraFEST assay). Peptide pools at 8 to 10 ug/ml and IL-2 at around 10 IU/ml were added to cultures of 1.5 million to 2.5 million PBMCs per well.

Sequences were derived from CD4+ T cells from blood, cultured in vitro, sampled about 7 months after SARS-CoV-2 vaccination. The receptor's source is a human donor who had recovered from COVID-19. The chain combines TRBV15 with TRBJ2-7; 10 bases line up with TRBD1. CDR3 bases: TGTGCCACCAGCCCCAGACAGGGGGCGTACGAGCAGTACTTC. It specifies CATSPRQGAYEQYF.